The clone carrying this T cell receptor beta chain was counted between two and nine times. What it binds is not known. This sample stems from a study of blood T cells in healthy people across ages. Study-level results: Possibly, changes in expanded clonotypes were confounded because donor CMV status was unknown.

PCR was performed a second time for about 7 to 11 cycles using a sample-barcoded 5' primer and a J-beta primer mix. MiXCR was run by TCRdb on the 5' RACE reads, yielding one entry per CDR3 protein. Of about 1.4 million distinct CDR3 sequences listed, roughly 59% are singletons. Trimming took 7 bases from V and 2 from J, leaving 15 bases between them. Germline lookup yields CDR1 SQVTM and CDR2 ANQGSEA. This CDR3 is 14 amino acids long. This chain uses TRBV29-1 with TRBJ1-5; D is undetermined. The sample was blood. This clonotype originated in a man between 18 and 35 years old in good health. The CDR3 DNA follows: TGCAGCGCCTACATAGGCGGGGGCAATCAGCCCCAGCATTTT. Its protein is CSAYIGGGNQPQHF.